Each of the 15 T cell receptor beta chains below was sequenced from the same sample in a study of shared clonotypes between healthy human individuals. Profiling relied on immunoSEQ multiplex PCR, and the TCRdb table lists in-frame clones only, not all of them. The profile covers around 700,000 clones, with about three quarters appearing a single time and roughly 1.8% taken by the ten largest. Sequencing input: memory CD4+ T cells sorted from blood. This sample's subset: CD45RA-negative fraction. The receptor set was obtained from a woman aged 25 to 39 in good health.

This chain joins TRBV29-1 and TRBJ2-1; possible D gene TRBD1, 6 bases. Germline V CDR1 and CDR2: SQVTM, ANQGSEA. CDR3 length: 12 amino acids. Trimming took 6 bases from V and 4 from J, leaving 10 bases between them. In DNA form, the CDR3 reads TGCAGCGTCCAGGACAGTTACAATGAGCAGTTCTTC. This encodes CSVQDSYNEQFF.

The J gene is TRBJ2-7, the V gene TRBV19, with 7 bases aligning to TRBD1. CDR3 length: 14 residues. Germline V gene sequence: CDR1 LNHDA, CDR2 SQIVND (reference sequence). V shed 4 bases, J shed 9 bases, and the junction held 12 bases outside the gene matches. CDR3 in DNA: TGTGCCAGTAGTACGGGACAGAAGCTTGGGATGCAGTACTTC. It translates to CASSTGQKLGMQYF.

The chain couples TRBV7-2 to TRBJ2-5; the D is unclear. With 5 bases removed from V and 3 bases from J, the gap between germline ends came to 10 bases. This CDR3 comprises 13 residues. The germline V gene encodes CDR1 SGHTA and CDR2 FQGNSA. The CDR3 sequence: CASSQRRKETQYF. The CDR3 bases are TGTGCCAGCAGCCAAAGAAGAAAAGAGACCCAGTACTTC.

This rearrangement joins TRBV18 to TRBJ2-2, with 7 bases that match TRBD1. Germline CDR1 and CDR2: KGHSH and LQKENI. Trimming at V came to 3 bases and at J to 2 bases, leaving 6 bases not matched to a gene. CDR3 size: 16 residues. CDR3 region: CASSPPTGRNTGELFF. For the CDR3, the DNA is TGTGCCAGCTCACCTCCGACAGGGAGAAACACCGGGGAGCTGTTTTTT.

J is TRBJ2-7 and V is TRBV7-6; no firm D call. Trimming pared 5 bases from V and 1 base from J, leaving 12 bases between. The CDR3 loop spans 14 amino acids. The germline V gene encodes CDR1 SGHVS and CDR2 FNYEAQ. The CDR3 bases are TGTGCCAGCAGCGCTCTTGACGTGTCCTACGAGCAGTACTTC. Protein product: CASSALDVSYEQYF.

This clone was seen ten or more times. This chain uses TRBV6-4 with TRBJ2-3; D gene uncertain. The CDR3 runs 14 residues. The V end was cut by 5 bases, the J end by 3 bases, with 12 bases between. Germline V gives CDR1 MRHNA, CDR2 SNTAGT. The CDR3 DNA reads as TGTGCCAGCAGTCCAACCGATGATACAGATACGCAGTATTTT. Amino acid sequence: CASSPTDDTDTQYF.

The J gene is TRBJ2-7, the V gene TRBV6-6; 9 bases match TRBD2. After removal of 3 bases from V and 3 bases from J, the junction contained 6 bases not matched to a gene. Per germline, CDR1 MNHNY and CDR2 SVGAGI (reference sequence). CDR3 length equals 15 residues. CDR3 region: CASSYVTSGNYEQYF. CDR3 DNA: TGTGCCAGCAGTTATGTGACTAGCGGTAACTACGAGCAGTACTTC.

The chain has TRBV21-1 and TRBJ2-7; the table gives TRBD2 as D, unverified against the DNA. TRBV21-1 is deemed a pseudogene. This CDR3 region has 15 residues. CDR3 bases: TGTGCCAGCAGCAAAATGTCGGCGGGGACCCACGAGCAGTACTTC. Its protein is CASSKMSAGTHEQYF.

CDR3 region: CASSSSIAGGEQYF. The CDR3 nucleotides are TGTGCCAGCAGTTCCTCTATAGCGGGAGGCGAGCAGTACTTC. This chain links TRBV27 with TRBJ2-7; 10 nucleotides align to TRBD2. V trimming: 4 bases; J trimming: 6 bases; junction bases outside the gene matches: 6. Per the germline V gene, CDR1 is MNHEY and CDR2 is SMNVEV (reference sequence). The CDR3 has 14 residues.

The chain couples TRBV28 to TRBJ2-2; tentatively, D is TRBD2 (5 bases). V lost 3 bases to trimming and J lost 2 bases, with 10 bases between them. CDR1 MDHEN and CDR2 SYDVKM come from the germline V gene. This CDR3 has 15 residues. CDR3: CASSFLSGNTGELFF. The CDR3, as DNA: TGTGCCAGCAGTTTTTTAAGCGGTAACACCGGGGAGCTGTTTTTT.

J is TRBJ2-3 and V is TRBV11-2; D perhaps matches TRBD2 (7 bases). The germline gives CDR1 SGHAT, CDR2 FQNNGV. Trimming removed 8 bases at V and 2 bases at J, with 20 bases between. The CDR3 covers 16 residues. The chain's CDR3 is CASSRGWGTNTDTQYF. The DNA of the CDR3 is TGTGCCAGCTCAAGGGGGTGGGGGACTAACACAGATACGCAGTATTTT.

This clone was seen once. In nucleotides, the CDR3 is TGTGCCAGTCGTACTGGCCTGGGACCGTCCCACGAGCAGTACTTC. The encoded protein is CASRTGLGPSHEQYF. V usage is TRBV27 and J usage is TRBJ2-7; the D call may be TRBD1 or TRBD2 (5 bases each). Germline V gene data show CDR1 as MNHEY and CDR2 as SMNVEV (reference sequence). V dropped 9 bases and J dropped 5 bases, with 23 bases sitting between them. The CDR3 contains 15 residues.

The V call is TRBV7-2, the J call TRBJ2-3; 8 nucleotides agree with TRBD2. This CDR3 spans 14 amino acids. Trimming removed 5 bases from V and 3 bases from J; junction bases left unmatched: 4. Looked up from germline, CDR1 is SGHTA and CDR2 is FQGNSA. This CDR3 reads CASSPGGRTDTQYF. The CDR3 region has the DNA TGTGCCAGCAGCCCCGGCGGGAGGACAGATACGCAGTATTTT.

V and J are TRBV6-5 and TRBJ2-7, with TRBD2 matching over 8 bases. Germline V gene sequence: CDR1 MNHEY, CDR2 SVGAGI. This CDR3 spans 14 amino acids. The J segment lost 3 bases and the V segment lost 7 bases, leaving 8 bases of the junction unmatched. The CDR3 region is CASKPGLVFYEQYF. The CDR3 region has the DNA TGTGCCAGCAAACCGGGACTAGTCTTCTACGAGCAGTACTTC.

J is TRBJ2-1 and V is TRBV19; 8 nucleotides match TRBD2. J was trimmed by 7 bases and V by 10 bases; bases with no gene match: 15. Germline V gene sequence: CDR1 LNHDA, CDR2 SQIVND (reference sequence). The CDR3 covers 15 residues. CDR3 in amino acids: CAIHRASGFENEQFF. The DNA of the CDR3 is TGTGCCATTCACCGGGCTAGCGGGTTCGAAAATGAGCAGTTCTTC.